Included here is one T cell receptor (beta chain) sequence, with context. Its target antigen remains unknown. The sample holds no much larger clone one base away, and base qualities are not on file. From the cysteine up to the phenylalanine, the CDR3 has a length of 11 residues. CDR3 DNA is the only sequence kept; it has 33 bases, read in frame from the first base. Per the germline V gene (reference sequence), GTSNPN is the CDR1 and SVGIG is the CDR2. V is shortened by 5 bases, J by 6 bases, and the region joining them spans 10 bases. Donors formed part of the validation cohort, which comprised over a hundred subjects and was distinct from the first cohort of 666 subjects. The receptor library was made with the immunoSEQ multiplex PCR assay. On the authors' methods: A statistical classification framework was built to diagnose cytomegalovirus status from the catalog of TCR beta chain sequences. As stored in TCRdb, this immuneACCESS dataset retains in-frame rearrangements with V and J assigned. A fraction of the clones does not appear; measured against another copy, unresolved V genes explain less than half of the discrepancy, and the remainder lacks a known reason. V, J and clone size are taken as reported in that table, and D and trimming were inferred from the DNA itself. This sample lists about 120,000 clones; around 89% were detected once. Together, the top ten hold 1.4% to 1.5% of the sample.

The sample is drawn from a study of cytomegalovirus exposure and HLA in healthy donors (dated by TCRdb to 2015 to 2018). Regarding the study in general: A later analysis indicated that the 95 to 150 validation repertoires were generated on the platform also employed for the 700 or so repertoires of the first cohort. The aim of the study was to test whether cataloging public T cell receptors could identify signatures of past pathogen exposure. A separate validation cohort of roughly 130 different subjects was used in addition to the roughly 720-subject first cohort. To predict cytomegalovirus infection status, the study brought together high-throughput TCR immunosequencing, statistical association of individual TCRs with disease status, and machine learning. Overall results and qualifications from the work: The study listed 164 TCR beta chains as associated with cytomegalovirus. While some public TCRs were present in many individuals, most TCR sequences turned up only very rarely across donors. A later analysis lacked HLA typing for the validation cohort, so it scored co-occurrence in that cohort across all 110 or so repertoires. According to the authors, the approach could potentially be generalized to other disease states and immunological phenotypes. A few of the identified cytomegalovirus-associated TCR beta chains were confirmed in vitro to be specific for cytomegalovirus antigens. The classifier was reported to diagnose cytomegalovirus status with high specificity and sensitivity in both the original cohort and the validation cohort. In a later analysis, TCRs clustered in the first cohort were found to also tend to co-occur in the 130 or so validation repertoires, with 85% to 95% of cluster scores above 0.

The sequenced sample consisted of PBMCs. The chain is made from TRBV30 and TRBJ1-2; possibly the D gene is TRBD1, per 5 matching bases. This receptor was obtained from a woman in her twenties or thirties in good health and CMV-seropositive. The nucleotide sequence is TGTGCCTGGTTGGAAGGGGATGGCTACACCTTC. This is translated as CAWLEGDGYTF.